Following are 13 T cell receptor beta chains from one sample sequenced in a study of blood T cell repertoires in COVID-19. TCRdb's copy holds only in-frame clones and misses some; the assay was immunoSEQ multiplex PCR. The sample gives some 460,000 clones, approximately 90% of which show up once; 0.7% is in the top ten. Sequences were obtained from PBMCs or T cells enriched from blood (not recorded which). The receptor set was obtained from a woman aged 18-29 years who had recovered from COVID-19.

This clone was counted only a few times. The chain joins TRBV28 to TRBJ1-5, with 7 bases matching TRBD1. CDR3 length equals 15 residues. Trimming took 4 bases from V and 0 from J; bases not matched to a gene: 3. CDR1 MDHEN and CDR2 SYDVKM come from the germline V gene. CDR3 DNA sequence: TGTGCCAGCAGTTGGGACAGAAATAGCAATCAGCCCCAGCATTTT. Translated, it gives CASSWDRNSNQPQHF.

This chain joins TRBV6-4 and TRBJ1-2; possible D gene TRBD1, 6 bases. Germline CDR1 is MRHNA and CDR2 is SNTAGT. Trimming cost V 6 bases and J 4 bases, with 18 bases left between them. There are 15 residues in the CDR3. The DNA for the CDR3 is TGTGCCAGCAGCGCTACAGGGCTACCTATCTATGGCTACACCTTC. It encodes CASSATGLPIYGYTF.

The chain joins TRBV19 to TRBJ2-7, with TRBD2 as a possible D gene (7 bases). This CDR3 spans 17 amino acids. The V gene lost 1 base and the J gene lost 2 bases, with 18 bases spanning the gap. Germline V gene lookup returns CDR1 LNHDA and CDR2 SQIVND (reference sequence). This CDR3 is CASSIGKMAGATYEQYF. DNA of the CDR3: TGTGCCAGTAGTATAGGAAAGATGGCGGGGGCGACCTACGAGCAGTACTTC. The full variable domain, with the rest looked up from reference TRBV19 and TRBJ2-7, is DGGITQSPKYLFRKEGQNVTLSCEQNLNHDAMYWYRQDPGQGLRLIYYSQIVNDFQKGDIAEGYSVSREKKESFPLTVTSAQKNPTAFYLCASSIGKMAGATYEQYFGPGTRLTVT.

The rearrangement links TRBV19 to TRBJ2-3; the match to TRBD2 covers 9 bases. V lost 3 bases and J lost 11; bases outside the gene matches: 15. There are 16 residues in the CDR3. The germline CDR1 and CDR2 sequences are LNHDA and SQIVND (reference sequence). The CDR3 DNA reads TGTGCCAGTAGTATCGGTGGCGGGGGGGCCGAATGTGAGCAGTATTTT. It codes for CASSIGGGGAECEQYF.

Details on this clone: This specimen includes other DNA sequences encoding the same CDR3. CDR3 residues: CASSFGTGYGYTF. CDR3 coding DNA: TGTGCCAGCAGTTTCGGGACAGGCTATGGCTACACCTTC. This chain uses TRBV28 with TRBJ1-2; 8 bases match TRBD1. The CDR3 runs 13 residues. V shed 3 bases and J 4 bases; nucleotides not matched to a gene: 1. Looked up from germline, CDR1 is MDHEN and CDR2 is SYDVKM.

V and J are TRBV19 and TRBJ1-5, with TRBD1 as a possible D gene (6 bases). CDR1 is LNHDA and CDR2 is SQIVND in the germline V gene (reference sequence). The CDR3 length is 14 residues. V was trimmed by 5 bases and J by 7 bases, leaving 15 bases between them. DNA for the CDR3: TGTGCCAGTAGTTCGGGCAGGGGTGGACAGCCCCAGCATTTT. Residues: CASSSGRGGQPQHF.

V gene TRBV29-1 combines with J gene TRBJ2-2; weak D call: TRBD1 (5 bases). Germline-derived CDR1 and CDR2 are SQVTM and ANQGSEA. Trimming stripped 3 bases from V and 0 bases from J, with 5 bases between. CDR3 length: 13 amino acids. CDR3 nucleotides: TGCAGCGTTGAGGGGCCGAACACCGGGGAGCTGTTTTTT. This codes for CSVEGPNTGELFF.

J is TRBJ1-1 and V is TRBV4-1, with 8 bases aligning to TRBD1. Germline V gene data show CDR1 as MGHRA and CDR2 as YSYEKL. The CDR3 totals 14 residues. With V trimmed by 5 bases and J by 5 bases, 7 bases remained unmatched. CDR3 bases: TGCGCCAGCAGCTCACCTACAGGGGGGACTGAAGCTTTCTTT. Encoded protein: CASSSPTGGTEAFF.

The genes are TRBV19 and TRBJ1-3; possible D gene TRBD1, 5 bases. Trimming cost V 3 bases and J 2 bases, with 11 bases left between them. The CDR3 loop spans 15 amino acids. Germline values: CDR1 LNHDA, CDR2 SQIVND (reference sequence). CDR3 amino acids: CASSILLTAGNTIYF. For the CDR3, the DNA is TGTGCCAGTAGTATTTTACTGACAGCTGGAAACACCATATATTTT.

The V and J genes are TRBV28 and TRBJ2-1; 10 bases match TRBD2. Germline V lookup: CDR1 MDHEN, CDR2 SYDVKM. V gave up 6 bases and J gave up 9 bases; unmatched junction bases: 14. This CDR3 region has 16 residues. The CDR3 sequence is CASSIPLAGRSGEQFF. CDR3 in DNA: TGTGCCAGCAGCATACCACTAGCGGGGAGGTCGGGTGAGCAGTTCTTC.

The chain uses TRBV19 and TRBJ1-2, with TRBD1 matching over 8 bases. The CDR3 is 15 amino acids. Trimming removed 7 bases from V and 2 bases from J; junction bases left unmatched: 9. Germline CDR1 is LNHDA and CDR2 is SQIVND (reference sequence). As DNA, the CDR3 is TGTGCCAGTACCAGGGGGACAGGAGGAAACTATGGCTACACCTTC. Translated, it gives CASTRGTGGNYGYTF. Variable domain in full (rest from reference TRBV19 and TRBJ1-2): DGGITQSPKYLFRKEGQNVTLSCEQNLNHDAMYWYRQDPGQGLRLIYYSQIVNDFQKGDIAEGYSVSREKKESFPLTVTSAQKNPTAFYLCASTRGTGGNYGYTFGSGTRLTVV.

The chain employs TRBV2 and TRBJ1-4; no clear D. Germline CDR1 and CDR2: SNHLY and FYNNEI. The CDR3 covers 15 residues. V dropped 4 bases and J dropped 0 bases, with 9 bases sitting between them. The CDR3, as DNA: TGTGCCAGCAGTGCGGTTACCGCAACTAATGAAAAACTGTTTTTT. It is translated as CASSAVTATNEKLFF.

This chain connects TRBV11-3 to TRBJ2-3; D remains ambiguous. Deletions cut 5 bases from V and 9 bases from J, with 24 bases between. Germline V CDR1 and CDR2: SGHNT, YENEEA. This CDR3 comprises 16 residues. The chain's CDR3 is CASSQRWACETRTQYF. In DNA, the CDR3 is TGTGCCAGCAGCCAAAGGTGGGCATGTGAAACCAGAACGCAGTATTTT.